What follows are 8 T cell receptor beta chains derived from one specimen sequenced in a study of blood T cell repertoires in COVID-19. Some clones are missing from TCRdb's copy, which holds only in-frame ones; the method was immunoSEQ multiplex PCR. This repertoire shows over 30,000 clones, over 75% found once; its top ten account for about 29%. The sequenced sample consisted of peripheral blood. All receptors come from a man older than 75 with active or convalescent COVID-19.

This chain uses TRBV29-1 with TRBJ2-1; tentatively, D is TRBD2 (6 bases). The V and J ends lost 8 bases and 0 bases respectively, with 14 bases between them. CDR3 length: 14 amino acids. CDR1 and CDR2 (germline): SQVTM, ANQGSEA. CDR3 sequence reads: CSTFGTFSYNEQFF. CDR3 nucleotide sequence: TGCAGCACCTTTGGGACTTTCTCCTACAATGAGCAGTTCTTC.

The CDR3 DNA is TGTGCCATCAGTGAGGGCTTGCCTTCGAACACTGAAGCTTTCTTT. This sequence encodes CAISEGLPSNTEAFF. V and J are TRBV10-3 and TRBJ1-1; D gene uncertain. Trimming shortened V by 2 bases and J by 1 base, and 11 bases separated the two germline ends. The CDR3 has 15 amino acids. CDR1 is ENHRY and CDR2 is SYGVKD in the germline V gene.

Here the CDR3 DNA reads TGTGCCAGCAGCCAGGTTTTGCGTAGGGGAAGCTCCTACAATGAGCAGTTCTTC. Encoded protein: CASSQVLRRGSSYNEQFF. J is TRBJ2-1 and V is TRBV14, with TRBD1 as a possible D gene (5 bases). Germline CDR1 reads SGHDN; CDR2 reads FVKESK. V dropped 3 bases and J dropped 0 bases, with 18 bases sitting between them. The CDR3 loop spans 18 amino acids.

The CDR3 DNA is TGCAGCGTTGATGTTAGCGGGGCTGCGGGAACCGGGGAGCTGTTTTTT. Its protein is CSVDVSGAAGTGELFF. This chain links TRBV29-1 with TRBJ2-2; 8 nucleotides match TRBD2. This CDR3 comprises 16 residues. Germline V gene data show CDR1 as SQVTM and CDR2 as ANQGSEA. J lost 5 bases, V lost 3 bases, and 11 bases had no gene match.

This clone was detected once. The DNA of the CDR3 is TGCAGCGTTGATGGGGCAGCTAGCACAGATACGCAGTATTTT. This sequence encodes CSVDGAASTDTQYF. V usage is TRBV29-1 and J usage is TRBJ2-3; weak D call: TRBD1 (5 bases). Germline lookup yields CDR1 SQVTM and CDR2 ANQGSEA. This CDR3 spans 14 amino acids. The V end lost 3 bases, the J end lost 0 bases, and 10 bases lay between the germline ends.

The CDR3 DNA is TGCGCCAGCAGCCCAGGTGGCTCAGATACGCAGTATTTT. Translated: CASSPGGSDTQYF. V gene TRBV5-1 combines with J gene TRBJ2-3; D gene unclear. The germline CDR1 and CDR2 sequences are SGHRS and YFSETQ. This CDR3 spans 13 amino acids. V dropped 4 bases and J dropped 4 bases, with 10 bases sitting between them. Full variable domain (outside the CDR3, taken from reference TRBV5-1 and TRBJ2-3): KAGVTQTPRYLIKTRGQQVTLSCSPISGHRSVSWYQQTPGQGLQFLFEYFSETQRNKGNFPGRFSGRQFSNSRSEMNVSTLELGDSALYLCASSPGGSDTQYFGPGTRLTVL.

This clone was observed at least ten times. The V gene is TRBV7-2, the J gene TRBJ2-7; 7 bases are shared with TRBD1. CDR3 size: 13 residues. Per the germline V gene, CDR1 is SGHTA and CDR2 is FQGNSA. Losses at the gene ends were 5 bases for V and 7 bases for J; bases not matched to a gene: 8. CDR3 region: CASSHRDRREQYF. CDR3 bases: TGTGCCAGCAGCCACCGGGACAGAAGAGAGCAGTACTTC.

This clone was seen a handful of times. J is TRBJ1-6 and V is TRBV6-1; D is possibly TRBD1 (5 bases). The V end lost 1 base, the J end lost 10 bases, and 11 bases lay between the germline ends. The CDR3 is 14 residues long. Germline-derived CDR1 and CDR2 are MNHNS and SASEGT. The CDR3 nucleotides read TGTGCCAGCAGTGAAGTTCAACAGGAATCACCCCTCCACTTT. Protein: CASSEVQQESPLHF.